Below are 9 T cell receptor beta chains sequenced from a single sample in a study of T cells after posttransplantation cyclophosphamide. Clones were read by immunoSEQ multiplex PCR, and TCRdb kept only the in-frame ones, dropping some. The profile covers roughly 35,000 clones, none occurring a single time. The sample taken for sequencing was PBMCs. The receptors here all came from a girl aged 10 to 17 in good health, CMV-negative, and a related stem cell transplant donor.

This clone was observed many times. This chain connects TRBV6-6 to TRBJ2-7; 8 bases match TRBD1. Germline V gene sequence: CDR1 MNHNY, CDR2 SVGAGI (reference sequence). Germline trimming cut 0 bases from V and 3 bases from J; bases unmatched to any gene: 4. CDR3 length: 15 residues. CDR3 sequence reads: CASSYSWDRFYEQYF. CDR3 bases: TGTGCCAGCAGTTACTCTTGGGACAGGTTCTACGAGCAGTACTTC.

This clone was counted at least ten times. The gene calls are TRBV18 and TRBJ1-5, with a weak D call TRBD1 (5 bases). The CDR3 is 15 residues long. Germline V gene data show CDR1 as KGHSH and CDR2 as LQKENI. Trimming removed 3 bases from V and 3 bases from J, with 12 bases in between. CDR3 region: CASSPQGGNNQPQHF. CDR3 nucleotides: TGTGCCAGCTCACCGCAGGGAGGTAACAATCAGCCCCAGCATTTT.

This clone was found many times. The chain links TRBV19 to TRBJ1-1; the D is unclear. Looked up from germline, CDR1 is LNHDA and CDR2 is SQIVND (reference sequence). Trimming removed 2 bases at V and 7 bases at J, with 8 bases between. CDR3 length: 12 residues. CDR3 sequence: CASSIRGYEAFF. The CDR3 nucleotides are TGTGCCAGTAGTATACGGGGATATGAAGCTTTCTTT.

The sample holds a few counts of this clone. In nucleotides, the CDR3 is TGTGCCAGCATTAAAAGGGCTAGCGGGACATCGGGTACCGGGGAGCTGTTTTTT. Its protein product is CASIKRASGTSGTGELFF. The V and J genes are TRBV7-9 and TRBJ2-2, with 9 bases fitting TRBD2. Germline values: CDR1 SEHNR, CDR2 FQNEAQ (reference sequence). Trimming took 7 bases from V and 5 from J; bases not matched to a gene: 17. The CDR3 runs to 18 residues.

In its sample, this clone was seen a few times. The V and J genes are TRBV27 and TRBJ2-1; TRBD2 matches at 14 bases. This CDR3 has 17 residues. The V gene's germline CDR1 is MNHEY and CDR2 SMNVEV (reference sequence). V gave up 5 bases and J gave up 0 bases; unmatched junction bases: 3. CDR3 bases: TGTGCCAGCAGTATGACTAGCGGGAGGGCCTCCTACAATGAGCAGTTCTTC. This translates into CASSMTSGRASYNEQFF.

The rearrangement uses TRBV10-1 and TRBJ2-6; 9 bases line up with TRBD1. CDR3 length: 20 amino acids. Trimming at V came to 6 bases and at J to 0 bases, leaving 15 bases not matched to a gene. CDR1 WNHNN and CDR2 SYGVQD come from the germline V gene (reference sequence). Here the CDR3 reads CASSEAGTGNFFSGANVLTF. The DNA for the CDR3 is TGCGCCAGCAGCGAAGCCGGGACAGGGAATTTCTTCTCTGGGGCCAACGTCCTGACTTTC.

The CDR3: CATRAVTGAIGYTF. The CDR3 DNA is TGTGCCACCCGAGCGGTAACAGGGGCGATAGGCTACACCTTC. V gene TRBV2 combines with J gene TRBJ1-2, with TRBD1 matching 7 bases. The CDR3 has 14 amino acids. Losses at the gene ends were 10 bases for V and 8 bases for J; bases not matched to a gene: 16. Germline V gene data show CDR1 as SNHLY and CDR2 as FYNNEI.

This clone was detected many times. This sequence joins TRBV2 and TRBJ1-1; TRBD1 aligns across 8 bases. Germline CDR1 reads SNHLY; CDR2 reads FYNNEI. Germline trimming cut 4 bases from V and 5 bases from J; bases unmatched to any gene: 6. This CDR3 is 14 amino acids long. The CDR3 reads CASSVRTGWTEAFF. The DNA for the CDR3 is TGTGCCAGCAGTGTACGGACAGGGTGGACTGAAGCTTTCTTT.

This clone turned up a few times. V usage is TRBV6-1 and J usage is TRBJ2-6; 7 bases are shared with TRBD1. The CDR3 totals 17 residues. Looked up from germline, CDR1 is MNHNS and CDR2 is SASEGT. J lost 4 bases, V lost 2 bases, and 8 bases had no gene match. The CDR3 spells CASSETPTGVGANVLTF. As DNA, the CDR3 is TGTGCCAGCAGTGAAACCCCCACAGGGGTCGGGGCCAACGTCCTGACTTTC.